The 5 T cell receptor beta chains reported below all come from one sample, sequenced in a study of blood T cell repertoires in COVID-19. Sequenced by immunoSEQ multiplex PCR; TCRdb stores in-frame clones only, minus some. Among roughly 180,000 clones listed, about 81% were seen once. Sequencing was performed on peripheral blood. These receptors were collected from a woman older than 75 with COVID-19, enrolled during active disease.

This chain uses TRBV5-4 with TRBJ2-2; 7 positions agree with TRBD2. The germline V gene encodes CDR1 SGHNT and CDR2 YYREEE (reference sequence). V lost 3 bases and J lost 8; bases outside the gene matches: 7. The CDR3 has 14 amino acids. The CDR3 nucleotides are TGTGCCAGCAGCTCGTGGAGTAGCGGGGGGGAGCTGTTTTTT. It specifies CASSSWSSGGELFF.

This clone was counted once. The CDR3 sequence: CASGATGDTEAFF. Written as DNA, the CDR3 is TGTGCCAGCGGCGCGACGGGGGACACTGAAGCTTTCTTT. This chain connects TRBV28 to TRBJ1-1; the D gene is possibly TRBD1 (5 bases). Germline V gene sequence: CDR1 MDHEN, CDR2 SYDVKM. The length of the CDR3 is 13 residues. Trimming pared 8 bases from V and 3 bases from J, leaving 13 bases between.

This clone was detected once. DNA for the CDR3: TGTGCCAGCAGCTTCCACAACCAGACCCGGAGGGGCACTGAAGCTTTCTTT. As protein: CASSFHNQTRRGTEAFF. V and J are TRBV11-3 and TRBJ1-1; TRBD1 might be the D (5 bases). Looked up from germline, CDR1 is SGHNT and CDR2 is YENEEA. The CDR3 covers 17 residues. Deletions cut 3 bases from V and 4 bases from J, with 21 bases between.

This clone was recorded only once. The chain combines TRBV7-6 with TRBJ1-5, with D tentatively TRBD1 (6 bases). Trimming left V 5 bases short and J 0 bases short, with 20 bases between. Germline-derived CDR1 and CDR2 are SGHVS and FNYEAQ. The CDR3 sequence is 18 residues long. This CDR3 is CASSPAVTGGNSNQPQHF. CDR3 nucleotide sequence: TGTGCCAGCAGCCCTGCCGTGACAGGAGGTAATAGCAATCAGCCCCAGCATTTT.

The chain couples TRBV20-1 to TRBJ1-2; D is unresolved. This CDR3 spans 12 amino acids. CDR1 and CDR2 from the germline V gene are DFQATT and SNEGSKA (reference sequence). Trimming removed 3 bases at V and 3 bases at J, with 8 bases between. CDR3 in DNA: TGCAGTGCTAGTCCGCGTGACTATGGCTACACCTTC. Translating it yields CSASPRDYGYTF.